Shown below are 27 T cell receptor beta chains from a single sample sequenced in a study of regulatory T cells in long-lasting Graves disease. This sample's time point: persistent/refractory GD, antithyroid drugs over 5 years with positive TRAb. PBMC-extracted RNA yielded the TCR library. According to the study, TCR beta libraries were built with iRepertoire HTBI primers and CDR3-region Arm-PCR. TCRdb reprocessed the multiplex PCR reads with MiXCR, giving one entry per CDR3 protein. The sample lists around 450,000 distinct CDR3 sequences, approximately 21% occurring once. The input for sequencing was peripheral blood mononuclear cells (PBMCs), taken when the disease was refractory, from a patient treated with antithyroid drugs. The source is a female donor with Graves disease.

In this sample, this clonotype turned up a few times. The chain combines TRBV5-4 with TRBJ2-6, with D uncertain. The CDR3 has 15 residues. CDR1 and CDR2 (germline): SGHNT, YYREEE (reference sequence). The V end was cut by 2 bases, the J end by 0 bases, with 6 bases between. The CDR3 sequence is CASSFFVSGANVLTF. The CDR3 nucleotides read TGTGCCAGCAGCTTTTTTGTCTCTGGGGCCAACGTCCTGACTTTC.

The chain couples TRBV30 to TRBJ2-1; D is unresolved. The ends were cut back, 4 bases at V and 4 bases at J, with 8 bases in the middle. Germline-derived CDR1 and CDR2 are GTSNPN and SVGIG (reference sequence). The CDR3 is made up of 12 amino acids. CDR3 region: CAWKSAYNEQFF. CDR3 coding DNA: TGTGCCTGGAAATCGGCGTACAATGAGCAGTTCTTC.

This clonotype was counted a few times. The CDR3 coding sequence is TGTGCCAGCAGCTTCGGAGGGGCCTATCAGCCCCAGCATTTT. This gives the protein CASSFGGAYQPQHF. V gene TRBV7-9 combines with J gene TRBJ1-5; tentative D call: TRBD1 (5 bases). V was clipped by 3 bases and J by 5 bases, with 11 bases between them. The germline CDR1 and CDR2 sequences are SEHNR and FQNEAQ (reference sequence). This CDR3 has 14 amino acids.

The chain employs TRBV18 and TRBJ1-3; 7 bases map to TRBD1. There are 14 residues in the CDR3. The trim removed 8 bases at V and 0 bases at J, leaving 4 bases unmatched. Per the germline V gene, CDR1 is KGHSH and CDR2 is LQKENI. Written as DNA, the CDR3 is TGTGCCAGCCGACAGGGCATCTCTGGAAACACCATATATTTT. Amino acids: CASRQGISGNTIYF.

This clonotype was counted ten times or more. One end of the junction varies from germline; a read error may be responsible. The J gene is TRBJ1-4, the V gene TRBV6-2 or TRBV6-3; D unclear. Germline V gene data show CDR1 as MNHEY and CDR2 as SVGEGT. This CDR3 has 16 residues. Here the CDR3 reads CASSDSIHSTNEKLFF. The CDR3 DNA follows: TGTGCCAGCAGTGACTCCATTCATTCAACTAATGAAAAACTGTTTTTT.

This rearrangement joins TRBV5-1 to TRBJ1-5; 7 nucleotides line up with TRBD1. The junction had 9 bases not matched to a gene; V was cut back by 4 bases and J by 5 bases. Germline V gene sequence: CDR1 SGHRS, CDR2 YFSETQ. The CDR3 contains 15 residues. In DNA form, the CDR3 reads TGCGCCAGCAGCCCGGACGGACAGGCCTATCAGCCCCAGCATTTT. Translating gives CASSPDGQAYQPQHF.

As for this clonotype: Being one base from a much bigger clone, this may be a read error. In DNA, the CDR3 is TGTGCCAGCAGCCAAGAAGGGGCGCGGCGTACTGAAGCTTCCTTT. It specifies CASSQEGARRTEASF. This sequence joins TRBV3-1 and TRBJ1-1, with a tentative D call TRBD1 (5 bases). This CDR3 has 15 amino acids. CDR1 and CDR2 (germline): LGHDT, YNNKEL (reference sequence). Looking up the rest from reference TRBV3-1 and TRBJ1-1 gives the full variable domain: DTAVSQTPKYLVTQMGNDKSIKCEQNLGHDTMYWYKQDSKKFLKIMFSYNNKELIINETVPNRFSPKSPDKAHLNLHINSLELGDSAVYFCASSQEGARRTEASFGQGTRLTVV.

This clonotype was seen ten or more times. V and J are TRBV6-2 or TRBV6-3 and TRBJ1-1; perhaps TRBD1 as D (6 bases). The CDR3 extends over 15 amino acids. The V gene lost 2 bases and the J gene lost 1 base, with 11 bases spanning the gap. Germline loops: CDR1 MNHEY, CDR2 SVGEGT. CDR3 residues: CASSYEAGANTEAFF. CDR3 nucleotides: TGTGCCAGCAGTTACGAAGCAGGGGCGAACACTGAAGCTTTCTTT.

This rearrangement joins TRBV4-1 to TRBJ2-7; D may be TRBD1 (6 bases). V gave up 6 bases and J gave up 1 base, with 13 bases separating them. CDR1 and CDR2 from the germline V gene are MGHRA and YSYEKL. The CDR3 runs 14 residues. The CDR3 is CASRLTQGSYEQYF. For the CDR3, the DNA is TGCGCCAGCAGACTTACACAGGGATCCTACGAGCAGTACTTC.

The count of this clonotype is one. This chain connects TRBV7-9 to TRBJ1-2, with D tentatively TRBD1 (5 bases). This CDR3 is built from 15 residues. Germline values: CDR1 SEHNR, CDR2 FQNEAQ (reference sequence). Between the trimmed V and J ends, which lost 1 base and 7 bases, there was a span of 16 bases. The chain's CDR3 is CASSLGGGYMFGYTF. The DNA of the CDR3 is TGTGCCAGCAGCTTAGGGGGGGGTTATATGTTTGGCTACACCTTC.

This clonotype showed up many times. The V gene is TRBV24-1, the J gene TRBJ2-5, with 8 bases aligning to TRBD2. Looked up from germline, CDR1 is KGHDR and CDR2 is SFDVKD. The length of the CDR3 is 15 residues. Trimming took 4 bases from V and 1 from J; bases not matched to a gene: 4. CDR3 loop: CATSDSGTSQETQYF. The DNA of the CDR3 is TGTGCCACCAGTGACTCCGGGACTAGCCAAGAGACCCAGTACTTC.

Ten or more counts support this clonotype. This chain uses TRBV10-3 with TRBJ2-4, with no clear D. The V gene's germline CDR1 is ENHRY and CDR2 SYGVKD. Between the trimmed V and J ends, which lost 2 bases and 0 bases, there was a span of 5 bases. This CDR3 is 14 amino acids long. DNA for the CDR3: TGTGCCATCAGTGAGCGGTTAGCCAAAAACATTCAGTACTTC. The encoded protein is CAISERLAKNIQYF.

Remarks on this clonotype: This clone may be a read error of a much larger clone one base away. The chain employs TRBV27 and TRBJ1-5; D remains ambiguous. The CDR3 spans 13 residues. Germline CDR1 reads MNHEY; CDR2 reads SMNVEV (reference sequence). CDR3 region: CASSWAFNRPQHF. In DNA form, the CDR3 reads TGTGCCAGCAGTTGGGCATTCAATCGGCCCCAGCATTTT.

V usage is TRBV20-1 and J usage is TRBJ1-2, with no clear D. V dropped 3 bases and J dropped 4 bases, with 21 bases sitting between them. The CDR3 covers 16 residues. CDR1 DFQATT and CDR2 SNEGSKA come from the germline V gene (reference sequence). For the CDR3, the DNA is TGCAGTGCTAGGAGCCTCCGGGATCGAACCTCCTATGGCTACACCTTC. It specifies CSARSLRDRTSYGYTF.

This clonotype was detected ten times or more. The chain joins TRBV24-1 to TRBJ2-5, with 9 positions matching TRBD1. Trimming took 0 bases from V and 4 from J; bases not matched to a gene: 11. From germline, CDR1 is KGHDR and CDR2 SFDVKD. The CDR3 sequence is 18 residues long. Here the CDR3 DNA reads TGTGCCACCAGTGATTTGGGTGCGACAGGGGGGGTCGGAGAGACCCAGTACTTC. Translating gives CATSDLGATGGVGETQYF.

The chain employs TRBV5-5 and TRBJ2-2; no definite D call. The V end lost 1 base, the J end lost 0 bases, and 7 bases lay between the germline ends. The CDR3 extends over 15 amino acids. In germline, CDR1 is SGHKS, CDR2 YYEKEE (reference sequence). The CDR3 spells CASSLRHANTGELFF. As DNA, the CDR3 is TGTGCCAGCAGCTTGAGGCACGCGAACACCGGGGAGCTGTTTTTT. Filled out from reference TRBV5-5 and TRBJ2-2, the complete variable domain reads DAGVTQSPTHLIKTRGQQVTLRCSPISGHKSVSWYQQVLGQGPQFIFQYYEKEERGRGNFPDRFSARQFPNYSSELNVNALLLGDSALYLCASSLRHANTGELFFGEGSRLTVL.

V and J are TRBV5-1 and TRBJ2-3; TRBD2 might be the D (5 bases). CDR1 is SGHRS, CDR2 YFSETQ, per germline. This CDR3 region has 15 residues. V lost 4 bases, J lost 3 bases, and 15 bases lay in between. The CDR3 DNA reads TGCGCCAGCAGCCTCTCTAGCAGTCTGACAGATACGCAGTATTTT. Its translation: CASSLSSSLTDTQYF. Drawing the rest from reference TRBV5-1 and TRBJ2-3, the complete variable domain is KAGVTQTPRYLIKTRGQQVTLSCSPISGHRSVSWYQQTPGQGLQFLFEYFSETQRNKGNFPGRFSGRQFSNSRSEMNVSTLELGDSALYLCASSLSSSLTDTQYFGPGTRLTVL.

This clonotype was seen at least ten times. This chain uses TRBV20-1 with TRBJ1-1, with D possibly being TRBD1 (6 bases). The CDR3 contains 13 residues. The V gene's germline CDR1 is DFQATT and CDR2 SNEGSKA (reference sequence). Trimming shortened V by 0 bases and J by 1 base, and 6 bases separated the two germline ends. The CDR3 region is CSARETGNTEAFF. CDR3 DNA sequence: TGCAGTGCTAGAGAGACAGGGAACACTGAAGCTTTCTTT.

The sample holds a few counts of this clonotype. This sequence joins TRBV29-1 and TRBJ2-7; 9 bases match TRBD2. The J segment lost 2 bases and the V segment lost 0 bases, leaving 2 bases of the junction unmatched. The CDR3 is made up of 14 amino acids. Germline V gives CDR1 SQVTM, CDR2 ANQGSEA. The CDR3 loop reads CSVEDPSGTYEQYF. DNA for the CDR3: TGCAGCGTTGAAGACCCTAGCGGGACCTACGAGCAGTACTTC.

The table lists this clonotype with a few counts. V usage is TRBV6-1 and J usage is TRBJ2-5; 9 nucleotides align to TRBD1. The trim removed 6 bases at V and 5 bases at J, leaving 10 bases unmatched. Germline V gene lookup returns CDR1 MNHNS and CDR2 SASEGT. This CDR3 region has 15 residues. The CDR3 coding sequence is TGTGCCAGCAGACCTGGACAGGGGAGTCAGGAGACCCAGTACTTC. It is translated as CASRPGQGSQETQYF.

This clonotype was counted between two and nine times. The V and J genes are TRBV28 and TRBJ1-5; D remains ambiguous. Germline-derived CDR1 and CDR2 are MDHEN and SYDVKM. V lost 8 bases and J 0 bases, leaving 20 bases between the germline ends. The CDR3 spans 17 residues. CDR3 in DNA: TGTGCCAGCCGAGTTCCTCCGGGAGGAAATAGCAATCAGCCCCAGCATTTT. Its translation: CASRVPPGGNSNQPQHF.

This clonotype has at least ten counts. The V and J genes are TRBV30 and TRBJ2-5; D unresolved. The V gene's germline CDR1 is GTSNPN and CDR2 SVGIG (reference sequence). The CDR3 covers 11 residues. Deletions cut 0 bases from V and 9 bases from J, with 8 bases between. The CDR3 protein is CAWSVYEAQYF. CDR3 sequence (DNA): TGTGCCTGGAGTGTATATGAGGCCCAGTACTTC. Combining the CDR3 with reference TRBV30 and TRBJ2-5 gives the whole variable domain SQTIHQWPATLVQPVGSPLSLECTVEGTSNPNLYWYRQAAGRGLQLLFYSVGIGQISSEVPQNLSASRPQDRQFILSSKKLLLSDSGFYLCAWSVYEAQYFGPGTRLLVL.

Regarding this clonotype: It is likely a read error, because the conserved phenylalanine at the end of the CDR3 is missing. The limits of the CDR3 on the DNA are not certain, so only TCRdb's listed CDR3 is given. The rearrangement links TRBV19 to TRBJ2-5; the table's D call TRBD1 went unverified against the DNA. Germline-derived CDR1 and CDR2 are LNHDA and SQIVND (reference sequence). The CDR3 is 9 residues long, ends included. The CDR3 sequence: CASRDRSLG.

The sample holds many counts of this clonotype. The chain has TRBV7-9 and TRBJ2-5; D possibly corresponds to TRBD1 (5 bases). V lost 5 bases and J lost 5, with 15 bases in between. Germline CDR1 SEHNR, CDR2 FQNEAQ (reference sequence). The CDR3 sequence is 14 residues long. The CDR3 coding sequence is TGTGCCAGCAGCCCAGGACACCGTCGTGAGACCCAGTACTTC. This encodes CASSPGHRRETQYF. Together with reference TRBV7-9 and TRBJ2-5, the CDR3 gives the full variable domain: DTGVSQNPRHKITKRGQNVTFRCDPISEHNRLYWYRQTLGQGPEFLTYFQNEAQLEKSRLLSDRFSAERPKGSFSTLEIQRTEQGDSAMYLCASSPGHRRETQYFGPGTRLLVL.

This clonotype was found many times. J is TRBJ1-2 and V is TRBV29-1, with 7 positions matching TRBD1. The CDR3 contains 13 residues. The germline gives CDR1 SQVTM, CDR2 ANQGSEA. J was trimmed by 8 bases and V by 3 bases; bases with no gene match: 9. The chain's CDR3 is CSVEKTGTVGYTF. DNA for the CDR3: TGCAGCGTTGAGAAGACAGGGACGGTAGGCTACACCTTC. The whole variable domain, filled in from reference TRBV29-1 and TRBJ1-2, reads SAVISQKPSRDICQRGTSLTIQCQVDSQVTMMFWYRQQPGQSLTLIATANQGSEATYESGFVIDKFPISRPNLTFSTLTVSNMSPEDSSIYLCSVEKTGTVGYTFGSGTRLTVV.

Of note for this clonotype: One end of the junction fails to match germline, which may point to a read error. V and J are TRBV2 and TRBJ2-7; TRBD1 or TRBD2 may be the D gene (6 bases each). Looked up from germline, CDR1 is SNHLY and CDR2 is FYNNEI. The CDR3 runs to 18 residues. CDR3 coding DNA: TGTGCCATCAGTGAGTCTGGACAGCCGGGACTTGACTACTACGAGCAGTACTTC. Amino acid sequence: CAISESGQPGLDYYEQYF. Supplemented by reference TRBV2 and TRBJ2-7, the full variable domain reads EPEVTQTPSHQVTQMGQEVILRCVPISNHLYFYWYRQILGQKVEFLVSFYNNEISEKSEIFDDQFSVERPDGSNFTLKIRSTKLEDSAMYFCAISESGQPGLDYYEQYFGPGTRLTVT.

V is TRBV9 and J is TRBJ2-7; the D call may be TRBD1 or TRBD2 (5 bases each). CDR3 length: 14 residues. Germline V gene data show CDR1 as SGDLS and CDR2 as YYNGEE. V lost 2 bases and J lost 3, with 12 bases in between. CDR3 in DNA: TGTGCCAGCAGCGTTCGGGGCTGGGACTACGAGCAGTACTTC. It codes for CASSVRGWDYEQYF.